One and the same sample provided the 17 T cell receptor beta chains below, sequenced in a study of cytomegalovirus exposure and HLA in healthy donors. With 60 Vbeta and 13 Jbeta primers, the PCR was carried out. The method was immunoSEQ multiplex PCR; TCRdb's version includes in-frame clones alone and lacks a portion of them. The data show approximately 180,000 clones, over 60% seen once. Material: PBMCs. These receptors originate from a woman aged 40 to 50 in good health and CMV-seronegative.

This rearrangement joins TRBV9 to TRBJ1-1; D not resolved. The germline V gene has CDR1 SGDLS and CDR2 YYNGEE. There are 13 residues in the CDR3. Between the trimmed V and J ends, which lost 4 bases and 3 bases, there was a span of 10 bases. As DNA, the CDR3 is TGTGCCAGCAGCTTTAGTGAGGACACTGAAGCTTTCTTT. Encoded protein: CASSFSEDTEAFF.

V is TRBV29-1 and J is TRBJ2-3; TRBD2 agrees at 7 bases. Germline loops: CDR1 SQVTM, CDR2 ANQGSEA. With 5 bases clipped from V and 2 bases from J, the junction kept 7 bases outside the gene matches. This CDR3 comprises 14 residues. The CDR3 region has the DNA TGCAGCGTTTCACCTAGCGGACACACAGATACGCAGTATTTT. As protein: CSVSPSGHTDTQYF.

The sample holds a few counts of this clone. The V call is TRBV27, the J call TRBJ2-1, with 10 bases that match TRBD2. Per germline, CDR1 MNHEY and CDR2 SMNVEV (reference sequence). V lost 3 bases, J lost 0 bases, and 5 bases stayed unmatched. This CDR3 has 17 amino acids. The chain's CDR3 is CASSFGAGGGSYNEQFF. The CDR3 DNA is TGTGCCAGCAGTTTTGGAGCGGGGGGGGGCTCCTACAATGAGCAGTTCTTC.

The chain links TRBV25-1 to TRBJ1-2, with TRBD1 as a possible D gene (6 bases). The CDR3 extends over 13 amino acids. CDR1 MGHDK and CDR2 SYGVNS come from the germline V gene. Trimming removed 6 bases from V and 8 bases from J, with 16 bases in between. CDR3 nucleotide sequence: TGTGCCAGCAGCTACCGGGACATAGAAGGCTACACCTTC. Its translation is CASSYRDIEGYTF.

The chain links TRBV7-9 to TRBJ1-3, with TRBD1 matching over 10 bases. Unmatched junction bases numbered 6, after V lost 5 bases and J lost 2 bases. Germline V gene lookup returns CDR1 SEHNR and CDR2 FQNEAQ (reference sequence). CDR3 length equals 16 residues. The CDR3 is CASSLRDRGTGNTIYF. As DNA, the CDR3 is TGTGCCAGCAGCCTAAGGGACAGGGGAACTGGAAACACCATATATTTT. Using reference TRBV7-9 and TRBJ1-3 for the parts outside the CDR3, the full variable domain is DTGVSQNPRHKITKRGQNVTFRCDPISEHNRLYWYRQTLGQGPEFLTYFQNEAQLEKSRLLSDRFSAERPKGSFSTLEIQRTEQGDSAMYLCASSLRDRGTGNTIYFGEGSWLTVV.

This clone appeared a few times. The genes are TRBV9 and TRBJ2-3; no firm D call. Germline V gene lookup returns CDR1 SGDLS and CDR2 YYNGEE. With 4 bases removed from V and 3 bases from J, the gap between germline ends came to 18 bases. CDR3 length: 16 residues. The CDR3 loop reads CASSPGFSTGTDTQYF. For the CDR3, the DNA is TGTGCCAGCAGCCCTGGGTTCTCTACGGGTACAGATACGCAGTATTTT.

The chain combines TRBV5-8 with TRBJ1-5; 10 bases are shared with TRBD1. Trimming removed 3 bases from V and 3 bases from J; junction bases left unmatched: 3. CDR3 length: 15 amino acids. Germline CDR1 and CDR2: SGHTS and YDEGEE. CDR3 in amino acids: CASSSGTGVNQPQHF. The CDR3 coding sequence is TGTGCCAGCAGCTCCGGGACAGGGGTCAATCAGCCCCAGCATTTT.

V is TRBV11-3 and J is TRBJ2-7; 8 nucleotides line up with TRBD2. Germline V lookup: CDR1 SGHNT, CDR2 YENEEA. J was trimmed by 4 bases and V by 1 base; bases with no gene match: 0. This CDR3 region has 13 residues. CDR3 bases: TGTGCCAGCAGCTTAGGCGGGGGGTACGAGCAGTACGTC. Its translation: CASSLGGGYEQYV.

This clone was seen a single time. The chain employs TRBV15 and TRBJ2-5, with D perhaps matching TRBD1 (5 bases). V gave up 2 bases and J gave up 5 bases, with 21 bases separating them. Germline V gene sequence: CDR1 LNHNV, CDR2 YYDKDF (reference sequence). This CDR3 comprises 17 residues. The CDR3 DNA reads as TGTGCCACCAGCAGACTCAGGGCGACTCTGGATTTGGAGACCCAGTACTTC. Its translation: CATSRLRATLDLETQYF.

This clone turned up a few times. The rearrangement links TRBV29-1 to TRBJ1-4; D not certain. The V gene lost 4 bases and the J gene lost 2 bases, with 11 bases spanning the gap. There are 14 residues in the CDR3. Germline V gene data show CDR1 as SQVTM and CDR2 as ANQGSEA. The CDR3 loop is CSVARRQTNEKLFF. CDR3 sequence (DNA): TGCAGCGTTGCGCGGCGGCAGACTAATGAAAAACTGTTTTTT.

This clone has a single count. The rearrangement links TRBV9 to TRBJ2-3; D gene ambiguous. CDR1 and CDR2 (germline): SGDLS, YYNGEE. V was pared by 0 bases and J by 0 bases, with 5 bases between. The CDR3 runs 14 residues. CDR3 DNA: TGTGCCAGCAGCGTAGGAGCAAGCACAGATACGCAGTATTTT. Translation: CASSVGASTDTQYF.

The chain employs TRBV19 and TRBJ1-1; 9 bases fit TRBD1. CDR3 length: 14 amino acids. With 6 bases clipped from V and 3 bases from J, the junction kept 5 bases outside the gene matches. Germline V gene lookup returns CDR1 LNHDA and CDR2 SQIVND (reference sequence). The CDR3 region has the DNA TGTGCCAGTAGGGGGACAGGGAGGTACACTGAAGCTTTCTTT. Amino acid sequence: CASRGTGRYTEAFF.

J is TRBJ2-2 and V is TRBV5-1; no clear D. Germline CDR1 is SGHRS and CDR2 is YFSETQ. The ends were cut back, 2 bases at V and 5 bases at J, with 7 bases in the middle. The CDR3 has 13 amino acids. The CDR3 loop is CASSFPDTGELFF. DNA for the CDR3: TGCGCCAGCAGCTTCCCAGATACCGGGGAGCTGTTTTTT.

The rearrangement uses TRBV5-1 and TRBJ2-2; D gene ambiguous. Germline V lookup: CDR1 SGHRS, CDR2 YFSETQ. This CDR3 contains 13 residues. V lost 6 bases and J 1 base, leaving 7 bases between the germline ends. CDR3 nucleotide sequence: TGCGCCAGCACCCGAGAGAACACCGGGGAGCTGTTTTTT. It yields the protein CASTRENTGELFF.

This clone was picked up a small number of times. The chain couples TRBV4-2 to TRBJ2-1, with 9 positions matching TRBD2. The CDR3 has 13 residues. The junction had 5 bases not matched to a gene; V was cut back by 0 bases and J by 14 bases. The germline V gene encodes CDR1 LGHNA and CDR2 YNFKEQ. CDR3 in DNA: TGTGCCAGCAGCCAAGAAGAGAGCGGGAGGAAGTTCTTC. Its translation is CASSQEESGRKFF.

The CDR3 spells CASSHRREGDTEAFF. The CDR3 DNA reads TGTGCCAGCAGCCACCGACGGGAGGGGGACACTGAAGCTTTCTTT. The V call is TRBV14, the J call TRBJ1-1, with a possible D match to TRBD1 (6 bases). Per the germline V gene, CDR1 is SGHDN and CDR2 is FVKESK. The CDR3 sequence is 15 residues long. Trimming took off 3 bases at V and 3 bases at J, with 14 bases between the two ends.

V is TRBV19 and J is TRBJ2-3; D perhaps matches TRBD2 (6 bases). The V gene's germline CDR1 is LNHDA and CDR2 SQIVND (reference sequence). V was shortened by 4 bases and J by 2 bases, with 13 bases between the two germline ends. This CDR3 has 15 residues. In DNA, the CDR3 is TGTGCCAGTAGTACGCCGGGACTTAACACAGATACGCAGTATTTT. This encodes CASSTPGLNTDTQYF.